These 20 T cell receptor beta chains share one sample of origin, sequenced in a study of cytomegalovirus exposure and HLA in healthy donors. Libraries were prepared by immunoSEQ multiplex PCR; TCRdb keeps only in-frame clonotypes and omits some of them. The profile shows around 200,000 clones, approximately 83% of them singletons. Sequencing was performed on PBMCs. The receptor source for this set is a woman aged 18 to 35 in good health and CMV-seropositive.

V usage is TRBV5-1 and J usage is TRBJ1-6; 9 nucleotides agree with TRBD1. Germline CDR1 is SGHRS and CDR2 is YFSETQ. Trimming removed 0 bases from V and 7 bases from J; junction bases left unmatched: 17. This CDR3 has 20 residues. CDR3 coding DNA: TGCGCCAGCAGCTTGGAAGTGGACAGGGGTAAACTAGTGGGGAATTCACCCCTCCACTTT. It yields the protein CASSLEVDRGKLVGNSPLHF.

The V gene is TRBV5-4, the J gene TRBJ2-1, with 11 bases lining up with TRBD2. In germline, CDR1 is SGHNT, CDR2 YYREEE (reference sequence). The junction had 6 bases not matched to a gene; V was cut back by 2 bases and J by 5 bases. The CDR3 totals 16 residues. In DNA, the CDR3 is TGTGCCAGCAGCTTTGCGGGACTAGCGGATGACAATGAGCAGTTCTTC. Translation: CASSFAGLADDNEQFF.

The chain uses TRBV5-6 and TRBJ2-7; TRBD1 is a possible D gene (6 bases). CDR3 length equals 12 residues. V was trimmed by 0 bases and J by 10 bases, leaving 11 bases between them. CDR1 is SGHDT, CDR2 YYEEEE, per germline. CDR3 residues: CASSLGDINQYF. The CDR3 DNA follows: TGTGCCAGCAGCTTGGGGGACATAAACCAGTACTTC.

This chain uses TRBV5-4 with TRBJ2-1, with 9 bases lining up with TRBD2. V shed 4 bases, J shed 7 bases, and the junction held 12 bases outside the gene matches. The CDR3 is 16 amino acids. CDR1 and CDR2 from the germline V gene are SGHNT and YYREEE (reference sequence). In DNA, the CDR3 is TGTGCCAGCAGCCTAAGAGCGGGGGGTGCGGTAAATGAGCAGTTCTTC. It codes for CASSLRAGGAVNEQFF.

This clone has just a few counts. This chain joins TRBV7-6 and TRBJ1-1, with a weak D call TRBD1 (6 bases). The CDR3 contains 15 residues. Trimming stripped 5 bases from V and 8 bases from J, with 21 bases between. Germline V gene data show CDR1 as SGHVS and CDR2 as FNYEAQ. The CDR3 region is CASSLLAGQMTEAFF. The CDR3 coding sequence is TGTGCCAGCAGCCTCTTGGCAGGACAGATGACCGAAGCTTTCTTT.

The chain is built from TRBV29-1 and TRBJ1-1, with D possibly matching TRBD1 (5 bases). CDR1 SQVTM and CDR2 ANQGSEA come from the germline V gene. CDR3 length: 12 residues. The V and J ends lost 7 bases and 0 bases respectively, with 9 bases between them. This CDR3 reads CSGRQMNTEAFF. Here the CDR3 DNA reads TGCAGCGGCCGACAGATGAACACTGAAGCTTTCTTT.

This clone was recorded a few times. The J gene is TRBJ1-2, the V gene TRBV19; 8 bases line up with TRBD1. The CDR3 consists of 17 residues. Germline lookup yields CDR1 LNHDA and CDR2 SQIVND (reference sequence). J lost 7 bases, V lost 0 bases, and 13 bases had no gene match. DNA for the CDR3: TGTGCCAGTAGTATAGACCAAACACCACGGACAGGGTTTGGCTACACCTTC. Translated: CASSIDQTPRTGFGYTF.

This chain uses TRBV2 with TRBJ2-7, with D possibly TRBD1 on 6 matching bases. Trimming pared 6 bases from V and 5 bases from J, leaving 14 bases between. CDR1 SNHLY and CDR2 FYNNEI come from the germline V gene. CDR3 length: 13 amino acids. CDR3 sequence: CASRWTALNEQYF. The CDR3 nucleotides read TGTGCCAGCAGATGGACAGCGCTTAACGAGCAGTACTTC. The entire variable domain, with the rest obtained from reference TRBV2 and TRBJ2-7, is as follows: EPEVTQTPSHQVTQMGQEVILRCVPISNHLYFYWYRQILGQKVEFLVSFYNNEISEKSEIFDDQFSVERPDGSNFTLKIRSTKLEDSAMYFCASRWTALNEQYFGPGTRLTVT.

This chain links TRBV13 with TRBJ2-7, with 8 bases matching TRBD2. The CDR3 runs 14 residues. Trimming at V came to 4 bases and at J to 5 bases, leaving 7 bases not matched to a gene. Germline values: CDR1 PRHDT, CDR2 FYEKMQ (reference sequence). The DNA for the CDR3 is TGTGCCAGCAGCTCCGGGGGGGCCGGGAACGAGCAGTACTTC. This codes for CASSSGGAGNEQYF. Full variable domain (outside the CDR3, taken from reference TRBV13 and TRBJ2-7): AAGVIQSPRHLIKEKRETATLKCYPIPRHDTVYWYQQGPGQDPQFLISFYEKMQSDKGSIPDRFSAQQFSDYHSELNMSSLELGDSALYFCASSSGGAGNEQYFGPGTRLTVT.

The chain joins TRBV4-1 to TRBJ2-6; D is perhaps TRBD1 (6 bases). The length of the CDR3 is 20 residues. Germline-derived CDR1 and CDR2 are MGHRA and YSYEKL. Trimming pared 4 bases from V and 0 bases from J, leaving 22 bases between. CDR3 in DNA: TGCGCCAGCAGCCCCCGTCTGCGGGCAGGGGTGACCTCTGGGGCCAACGTCCTGACTTTC. Its translation: CASSPRLRAGVTSGANVLTF.

This chain joins TRBV19 and TRBJ1-2; tentative D call: TRBD1 (6 bases). V lost 6 bases to trimming and J lost 0 bases, with 23 bases between them. The CDR3 contains 18 residues. Germline V gene lookup returns CDR1 LNHDA and CDR2 SQIVND (reference sequence). The CDR3 DNA sequence: TGTGCCAGTAGCTCCCCCCCGGGAGGACAGACTACTAACTATGGCTACACCTTC. Residues: CASSSPPGGQTTNYGYTF. The whole variable domain, remainder taken from reference TRBV19 and TRBJ1-2, is DGGITQSPKYLFRKEGQNVTLSCEQNLNHDAMYWYRQDPGQGLRLIYYSQIVNDFQKGDIAEGYSVSREKKESFPLTVTSAQKNPTAFYLCASSSPPGGQTTNYGYTFGSGTRLTVV.

The chain links TRBV6-1 to TRBJ1-2; D possibly corresponds to TRBD1 (6 bases). V was trimmed by 0 bases and J by 4 bases, leaving 21 bases between them. The CDR3 spans 18 residues. Germline lookup yields CDR1 MNHNS and CDR2 SASEGT. DNA of the CDR3: TGTGCCAGCAGTGAAGCAGGACGAAAGGTCAGGGGCGGCTATGGCTACACCTTC. Translated, it gives CASSEAGRKVRGGYGYTF.

The rearrangement links TRBV15 to TRBJ2-7; D is uncertain. Trimming removed 0 bases at V and 2 bases at J, with 2 bases between. CDR3 size: 12 residues. Per the germline V gene, CDR1 is LNHNV and CDR2 is YYDKDF (reference sequence). CDR3 loop: CATSRDTYEQYF. The CDR3 DNA reads as TGTGCCACCAGCAGAGATACCTACGAGCAGTACTTC.

The chain links TRBV12-5 to TRBJ1-5, with 7 bases that match TRBD1. There are 16 residues in the CDR3. V dropped 2 bases and J dropped 5; count of bases not matched to a gene: 9. Germline CDR1 is LGHNT and CDR2 is FRNRAP. The CDR3, as DNA: TGTGCTAGTGGTTTGCCGAACAGGGGAAGGTATCAGCCCCAGCATTTT. Amino acids: CASGLPNRGRYQPQHF.

The chain combines TRBV15 with TRBJ2-7; TRBD2 matches 10 bases. Looked up from germline, CDR1 is LNHNV and CDR2 is YYDKDF (reference sequence). V was pared by 1 base and J by 0 bases, with 9 bases of the junction left unmatched. The CDR3 contains 18 residues. The CDR3 bases are TGTGCCACCAGCAGAGGGCTCGGGCTAGCGGGGGTCTCCTACGAGCAGTACTTC. It yields the protein CATSRGLGLAGVSYEQYF.

This chain links TRBV29-1 with TRBJ2-2, with D maybe TRBD1 (5 bases). The CDR3 sequence is 15 residues long. The germline V and J ends were trimmed by 5 bases and 5 bases, with 18 bases remaining between them. Germline V CDR1 and CDR2: SQVTM, ANQGSEA. For the CDR3, the DNA is TGCAGCGTTTTGGCACAGGAGACCCCAACCGGGGAGCTGTTTTTT. Translating gives CSVLAQETPTGELFF.

The CDR3 nucleotides read TGCGCCAGCAGTGAGTCCGTCCCGGCGGGGGGCCGGGACGAGCAGTACTTC. This encodes CASSESVPAGGRDEQYF. This rearrangement joins TRBV10-1 to TRBJ2-7, with 8 bases lining up with TRBD2. V shed 0 bases, J shed 5 bases, and the junction held 12 bases outside the gene matches. Germline-derived CDR1 and CDR2 are WNHNN and SYGVQD (reference sequence). This CDR3 spans 17 amino acids.

This clone was counted many times. The gene calls are TRBV7-3 and TRBJ2-1; tentative D call: TRBD1 (5 bases). The CDR3 has 14 residues. Trimming pared 2 bases from V and 6 bases from J, leaving 11 bases between. The V gene's germline CDR1 is SGHTA and CDR2 FQGTGA. In nucleotides, the CDR3 is TGTGCCAGCAGCTTAGGGGCTTCGACCAATGAGCAGTTCTTC. This gives the protein CASSLGASTNEQFF.

The chain recombines TRBV5-4 with TRBJ2-1, with D perhaps TRBD2 (5 bases). The germline CDR1 and CDR2 sequences are SGHNT and YYREEE (reference sequence). The CDR3 sequence is 12 residues long. V was shortened by 0 bases and J by 9 bases, with 7 bases between the two germline ends. The CDR3 protein is CASSLAGSEQFF. The DNA of the CDR3 is TGTGCCAGCAGCTTGGCTGGGAGTGAGCAGTTCTTC.

As DNA, the CDR3 is TGCGCCAGCAGCCACGGGGACAGGGGTCACACCTACGAGCAGTACTTC. This gives the protein CASSHGDRGHTYEQYF. The chain couples TRBV4-3 to TRBJ2-7, with 10 bases matching TRBD1. Germline V gene data show CDR1 as LGHNA and CDR2 as YSLEER. This CDR3 is 16 amino acids long. Trimming took 3 bases from V and 2 from J; bases not matched to a gene: 7.